This entry concerns a single T cell receptor (beta chain). This sample was taken from a study of blood T cell repertoires in COVID-19. Study background: The cDNA or gDNA used as material had been derived from T cells, B-cell-depleted T cells, or PBMCs.

The assay was immunoSEQ multiplex PCR, and TCRdb's table has in-frame clones only and misses some. The sample includes about 310,000 clones, approximately 87% of them seen just once. The V gene lost 0 bases and the J gene lost 5 bases, with 9 bases spanning the gap. The CDR3 extends over 14 amino acids. Germline V gene lookup returns CDR1 SGDLS and CDR2 YYNGEE. Sequenced sample: peripheral blood. This chain links TRBV9 with TRBJ2-1, with D possibly matching TRBD1 (5 bases). This clonotype was obtained from a woman between 25 and 40 years old with COVID-19, enrolled during active disease. The CDR3 region has the DNA TGTGCCAGCAGCGTAGTGTCAGGGAACAATGAGCAGTTCTTC. Its protein product is CASSVVSGNNEQFF.